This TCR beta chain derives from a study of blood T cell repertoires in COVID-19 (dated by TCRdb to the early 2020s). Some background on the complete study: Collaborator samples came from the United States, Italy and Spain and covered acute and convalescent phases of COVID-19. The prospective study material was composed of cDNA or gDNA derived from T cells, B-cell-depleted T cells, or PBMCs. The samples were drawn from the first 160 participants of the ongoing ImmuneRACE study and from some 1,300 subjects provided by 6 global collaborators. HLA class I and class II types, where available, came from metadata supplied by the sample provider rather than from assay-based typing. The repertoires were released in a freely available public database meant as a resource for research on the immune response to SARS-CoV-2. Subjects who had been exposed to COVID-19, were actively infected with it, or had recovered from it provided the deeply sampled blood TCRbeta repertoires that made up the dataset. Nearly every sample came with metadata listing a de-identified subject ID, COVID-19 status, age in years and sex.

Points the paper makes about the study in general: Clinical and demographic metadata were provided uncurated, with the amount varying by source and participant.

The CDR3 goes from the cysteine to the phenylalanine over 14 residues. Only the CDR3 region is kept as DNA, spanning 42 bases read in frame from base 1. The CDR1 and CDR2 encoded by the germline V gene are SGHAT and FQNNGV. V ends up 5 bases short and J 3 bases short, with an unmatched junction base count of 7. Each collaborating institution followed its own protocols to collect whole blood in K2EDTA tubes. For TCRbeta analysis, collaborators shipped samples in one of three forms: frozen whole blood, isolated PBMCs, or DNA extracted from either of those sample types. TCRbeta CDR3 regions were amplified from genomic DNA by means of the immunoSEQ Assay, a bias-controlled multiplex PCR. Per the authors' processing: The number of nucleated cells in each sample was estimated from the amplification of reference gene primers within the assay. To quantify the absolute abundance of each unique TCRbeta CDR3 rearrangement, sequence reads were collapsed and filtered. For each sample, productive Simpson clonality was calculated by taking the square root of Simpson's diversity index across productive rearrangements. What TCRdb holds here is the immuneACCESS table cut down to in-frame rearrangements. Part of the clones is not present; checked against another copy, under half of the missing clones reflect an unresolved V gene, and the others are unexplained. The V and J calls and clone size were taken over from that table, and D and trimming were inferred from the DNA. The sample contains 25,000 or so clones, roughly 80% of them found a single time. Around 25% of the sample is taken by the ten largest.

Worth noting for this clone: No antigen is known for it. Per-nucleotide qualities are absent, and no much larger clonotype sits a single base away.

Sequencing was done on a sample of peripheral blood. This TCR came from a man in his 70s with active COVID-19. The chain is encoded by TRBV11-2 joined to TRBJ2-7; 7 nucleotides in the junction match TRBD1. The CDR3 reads CASSNMTGFYEQYF. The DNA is TGTGCCAGCAGCAACATGACAGGGTTCTACGAGCAGTACTTC.